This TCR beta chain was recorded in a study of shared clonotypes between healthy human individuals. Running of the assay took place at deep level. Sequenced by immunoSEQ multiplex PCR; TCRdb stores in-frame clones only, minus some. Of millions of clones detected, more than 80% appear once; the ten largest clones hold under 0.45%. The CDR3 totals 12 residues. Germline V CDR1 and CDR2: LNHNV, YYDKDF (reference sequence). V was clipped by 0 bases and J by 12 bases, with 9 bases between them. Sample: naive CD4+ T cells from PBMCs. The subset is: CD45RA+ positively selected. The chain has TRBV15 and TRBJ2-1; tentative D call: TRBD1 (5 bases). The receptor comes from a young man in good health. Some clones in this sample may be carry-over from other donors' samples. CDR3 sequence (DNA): TGTGCCACCAGCAGAGATACAGGTGGGCAGTTCTTC. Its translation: CATSRDTGGQFF.